These 17 T cell receptor beta chains originate from one sample sequenced in a study of T cell repertoires in ileal Crohn's disease (dated by TCRdb to 2018 to 2020). The library was made by the immunoSEQ multiplex PCR assay. This is the immuneACCESS table as TCRdb keeps it, with only in-frame sequences that have V and J called. A part of the clones is gone; compared with another copy, unresolved V genes explain less than half, and the rest is unexplained. This sample has more than 10,000 clones in its table, and around 69% of those were observed once. Of the sample, 8.6% falls within the top ten clones. This sample's time point label indicates: neoterminal ileum biopsy at postoperative endoscopy, about 6 months after surgery. The sample taken for sequencing was ileal tissue. Source of these receptors: an adult with Crohn's disease.

This chain uses TRBV14 with TRBJ1-1, with D unclear. Trimming stripped 0 bases from V and 1 base from J, with 15 bases between. CDR3 length: 17 amino acids. The germline V gene has CDR1 SGHDN and CDR2 FVKESK. CDR3 sequence reads: CASSQDWLSRENTEAFF. In DNA form, the CDR3 reads TGTGCCAGCAGCCAAGATTGGTTAAGTAGGGAGAACACTGAAGCTTTCTTT.

The J gene is TRBJ1-3, the V gene TRBV27; D is uncertain. V was shortened by 5 bases and J by 2 bases, with 10 bases between the two germline ends. Germline V lookup: CDR1 MNHEY, CDR2 SMNVEV (reference sequence). The CDR3 spans 14 residues. CDR3 bases: TGTGCCAGCAGTCCTTCTAGGGCTGGAAACACCATATATTTT. This translates into CASSPSRAGNTIYF.

By sample fraction, this clone is medium-sized. The chain recombines TRBV29-1 with TRBJ2-5, with D uncertain. The CDR3 extends over 13 amino acids. The germline gives CDR1 SQVTM, CDR2 ANQGSEA. The ends were cut back, 4 bases at V and 4 bases at J, with 13 bases in the middle. CDR3: CSVGASVGETQYF. CDR3 in DNA: TGCAGCGTTGGGGCATCAGTGGGAGAGACCCAGTACTTC.

The V and J genes are TRBV9 and TRBJ2-2; 11 nucleotides match TRBD2. Germline assignment: CDR1 SGDLS and CDR2 YYNGEE. This CDR3 has 17 amino acids. V was pared by 3 bases and J by 6 bases, with 10 bases of the junction left unmatched. CDR3 sequence: CASSAYSGGAVPGELFF. CDR3 nucleotides: TGTGCCAGCAGCGCGTATAGCGGGGGGGCCGTTCCCGGGGAGCTGTTTTTT.

The CDR3 reads CASSSGLTTDTQYF. CDR3 nucleotide sequence: TGTGCCAGCAGCTCGGGACTAACCACAGATACGCAGTATTTT. The gene calls are TRBV6-6 and TRBJ2-3, with 7 bases lining up with TRBD2. Germline CDR1 is MNHNY and CDR2 is SVGAGI (reference sequence). Trimming cost V 6 bases and J 2 bases; bases outside gene matches: 5. The CDR3 contains 14 residues.

The chain has TRBV5-8 and TRBJ1-2; 7 nucleotides agree with TRBD1. In germline, CDR1 is SGHTS, CDR2 YDEGEE. This CDR3 has 14 residues. The junction had 3 bases not matched to a gene; V was cut back by 4 bases and J by 0 bases. The CDR3 reads CASSPDRANYGYTF. For the CDR3, the DNA is TGTGCCAGCAGCCCTGACAGGGCTAACTATGGCTACACCTTC.

CDR3 in DNA: TGTGCCAGCAGCGTGGTTGGGGGGGTTGGAGAGACCCAGTACTTC. It translates to CASSVVGGVGETQYF. The chain links TRBV9 to TRBJ2-5, with TRBD2 identical over 7 bases. CDR3 length: 15 amino acids. Per germline, CDR1 SGDLS and CDR2 YYNGEE. V trimming: 2 bases; J trimming: 4 bases; junction bases outside the gene matches: 8.

In nucleotides, the CDR3 is TGTGCCAGCAGTCGCGGGGGGGTCTCCTACAATGAGCAGTTCTTC. It specifies CASSRGGVSYNEQFF. The V and J genes are TRBV25-1 and TRBJ2-1, with TRBD2 matching 9 bases. Germline-derived CDR1 and CDR2 are MGHDK and SYGVNS. The CDR3 contains 15 residues. With 5 bases clipped from V and 0 bases from J, the junction kept 2 bases outside the gene matches.

The chain uses TRBV5-1 and TRBJ2-1; 7 bases map to TRBD1. CDR1 and CDR2 (germline): SGHRS, YFSETQ. The V and J ends lost 3 bases and 1 base, in that order; junction bases with no gene match: 10. This CDR3 is built from 17 residues. CDR3 nucleotides: TGCGCCAGCAGCTCCTCAACAGGGGCCGGATCCTACAATGAGCAGTTCTTC. Its translation: CASSSSTGAGSYNEQFF.

The CDR3 spells CASSPQGGNEKLFF. The CDR3 DNA reads TGTGCCAGCAGTCCACAGGGTGGTAATGAAAAACTGTTTTTT. V usage is TRBV6-1 and J usage is TRBJ1-4; a possible D gene is TRBD1 (6 bases). Trimming shortened V by 5 bases and J by 4 bases, and 11 bases separated the two germline ends. CDR3 length: 14 amino acids. The germline V gene encodes CDR1 MNHNS and CDR2 SASEGT.

The gene calls are TRBV27 and TRBJ2-7; D not resolved. V gave up 6 bases and J gave up 4 bases, with 16 bases separating them. Germline-derived CDR1 and CDR2 are MNHEY and SMNVEV (reference sequence). This CDR3 contains 14 residues. The CDR3 region is CASSQTWWDYEQYF. The CDR3 DNA reads as TGTGCCAGCAGCCAAACCTGGTGGGATTACGAGCAGTACTTC.

The J gene is TRBJ1-2, the V gene TRBV10-3; D is unresolved. The CDR3 is 16 residues long. Trimming removed 3 bases at V and 1 base at J, with 15 bases between. Germline V gene sequence: CDR1 ENHRY, CDR2 SYGVKD. CDR3 in amino acids: CAISEWTTNDNYGYTF. The DNA for the CDR3 is TGTGCCATCAGTGAATGGACGACCAACGATAACTATGGCTACACCTTC.

By proportion, this clone is medium-sized. The genes are TRBV4-2 and TRBJ2-3; TRBD2 matches at 12 bases. The CDR3 extends over 15 amino acids. V shed 4 bases and J 5 bases; nucleotides not matched to a gene: 4. Germline CDR1 is LGHNA and CDR2 is YNFKEQ. CDR3 region: CASSPSGGAEDTQYF. The CDR3 DNA reads as TGTGCCAGCAGCCCTAGCGGGGGGGCCGAAGATACGCAGTATTTT.

This rearrangement joins TRBV29-1 to TRBJ1-1; D is ambiguous. CDR3 length equals 13 residues. CDR1 and CDR2 (germline): SQVTM, ANQGSEA. The germline V and J ends were trimmed by 5 bases and 6 bases, with 16 bases remaining between them. CDR3: CSVLQTIGAEAFF. In DNA form, the CDR3 reads TGCAGCGTTTTACAGACCATAGGCGCTGAAGCTTTCTTT.

This clone was observed a single time. The V call is TRBV6-5, the J call TRBJ2-7; D unclear. Germline loops: CDR1 MNHEY, CDR2 SVGAGI. V was shortened by 4 bases and J by 4 bases, with 11 bases between the two germline ends. The CDR3 is 13 residues long. This chain's CDR3 is CASSFNTKYEQYF. The CDR3 bases are TGTGCCAGCAGTTTTAATACTAAATACGAGCAGTACTTC.

The J gene is TRBJ2-7, the V gene TRBV2; D call uncertain. V lost 3 bases and J 1 base, leaving 13 bases between the germline ends. Germline-derived CDR1 and CDR2 are SNHLY and FYNNEI. This CDR3 region has 15 residues. CDR3 bases: TGTGCCAGCAGTGAGGATACAGCCTTTTCCTACGAGCAGTACTTC. Amino acid sequence: CASSEDTAFSYEQYF.

The chain employs TRBV28 and TRBJ1-4; D uncertain. In germline, CDR1 is MDHEN, CDR2 SYDVKM. V was clipped by 3 bases and J by 7 bases, with 3 bases between them. This CDR3 comprises 11 residues. The DNA for the CDR3 is TGTGCCAGCAGTTTCTCTGAAAAACTGTTTTTT. It specifies CASSFSEKLFF.